Following are 28 T cell receptor beta chains from one sample sequenced in a study of cytomegalovirus exposure and HLA in healthy donors. TCRdb's table, derived via immunoSEQ multiplex PCR, lists solely in-frame clones and lacks some. The top ten hold about 0.95% of the sample, which has some 230,000 clones, about 89% seen once. The sequenced material came from PBMCs. These receptors all stem from a young woman in good health and CMV-seronegative.

The rearrangement joins TRBV6-5 to TRBJ2-5, with 8 nucleotides matching TRBD1. J gave up 5 bases and V 8 bases, and 7 bases lay outside the gene matches. Germline CDR1 MNHEY, CDR2 SVGAGI. The length of the CDR3 is 13 residues. The CDR3 region is CASRDRLMETQYF. CDR3 DNA: TGTGCCAGCCGGGACAGGTTGATGGAGACCCAGTACTTC.

This clone was found once. The rearrangement links TRBV6-5 to TRBJ2-7; TRBD1 agrees at 8 bases. This CDR3 region has 15 residues. Germline V gives CDR1 MNHEY, CDR2 SVGAGI. With 4 bases clipped from V and 9 bases from J, the junction kept 14 bases outside the gene matches. CDR3 coding DNA: TGTGCCAGCAGTTCCAGGGACAGGCCCTCGGGCTGGCAGTACTTC. It translates to CASSSRDRPSGWQYF.

This clone occurred once. The chain has TRBV6-5 and TRBJ2-5; D gene uncertain. This CDR3 is built from 16 residues. V was shortened by 0 bases and J by 2 bases, with 13 bases between the two germline ends. Germline V gene lookup returns CDR1 MNHEY and CDR2 SVGAGI. The CDR3 sequence: CASSYSIDWPQETQYF. The CDR3 DNA sequence: TGTGCCAGCAGTTACTCGATCGACTGGCCTCAAGAGACCCAGTACTTC.

V gene TRBV6-1 combines with J gene TRBJ1-6; possibly TRBD1 for D (6 bases). The CDR3 is made up of 14 amino acids. Germline lookup yields CDR1 MNHNS and CDR2 SASEGT. V lost 4 bases, J lost 5 bases, and 9 bases lay in between. DNA for the CDR3: TGTGCCAGCAGTGGCCCAGGGGATAATTCACCCCTCCACTTT. It is translated as CASSGPGDNSPLHF.

The rearrangement joins TRBV29-1 to TRBJ2-3; possibly TRBD2 for D (5 bases). The CDR3 covers 15 residues. Germline V CDR1 and CDR2: SQVTM, ANQGSEA. V was pared by 5 bases and J by 0 bases, with 15 bases between. The DNA for the CDR3 is TGCAGCGTTCTGAAAGGGAGTCTAAGCACAGATACGCAGTATTTT. Amino acid sequence: CSVLKGSLSTDTQYF.

The J gene is TRBJ2-1, the V gene TRBV5-1, with D unresolved. Germline V gene data show CDR1 as SGHRS and CDR2 as YFSETQ. CDR3 length: 13 amino acids. V lost 0 bases to trimming and J lost 8 bases, with 9 bases between them. As DNA, the CDR3 is TGCGCCAGCAGCTTGGAATTAGAGGATGAGCAGTTCTTC. It codes for CASSLELEDEQFF.

The sample holds one count of this clone. CDR3 sequence (DNA): TGTGCCAGCAGCGCGCGGCCCAGGGGACGTGATACGCAGTATTTT. It is translated as CASSARPRGRDTQYF. The chain has TRBV9 and TRBJ2-3, with a possible D match to TRBD1 (6 bases). Trimming removed 3 bases from V and 6 bases from J, with 17 bases in between. The CDR3 is 15 amino acids. From germline, CDR1 is SGDLS and CDR2 YYNGEE.

This sequence joins TRBV7-8 and TRBJ2-1; D gene ambiguous. The CDR3 consists of 13 residues. CDR1 SGHVS and CDR2 FQNEAQ come from the germline V gene. Trimming shortened V by 5 bases and J by 6 bases, and 11 bases separated the two germline ends. The CDR3 coding sequence is TGTGCCAGCAGCCTCCTGCGTGGCAATGAGCAGTTCTTC. The encoded protein is CASSLLRGNEQFF.

This clone was detected once. This sequence joins TRBV19 and TRBJ1-2, with 8 bases aligning to TRBD1. This CDR3 region has 17 residues. J was trimmed by 3 bases and V by 4 bases; bases with no gene match: 13. Germline loops: CDR1 LNHDA, CDR2 SQIVND (reference sequence). CDR3 region: CASSTKPTDREDYGYTF. Written as DNA, the CDR3 is TGTGCCAGTAGTACCAAACCCACGGACAGGGAAGACTATGGCTACACCTTC.

Concerning this clone: As the CDR3 is not closed by the conserved phenylalanine or tryptophan, this likely results from a read error. It is unclear where the CDR3 begins or ends on the DNA, so no DNA is shown, and the CDR3 is as TCRdb lists it. The chain couples TRBV5-6 to TRBJ2-7; TRBD2 reflects the table's D call only, with no check against the DNA. Germline loops: CDR1 SGHDT, CDR2 YYEEEE. The CDR3 is 9 residues long, ends included. CDR3 in amino acids: CASSFWKRR.

The CDR3 nucleotides are TGTGCCAGCAGTTTCGGCAGCGGGAATGGCTACACCTTC. Translating it yields CASSFGSGNGYTF. The V gene is TRBV28, the J gene TRBJ1-2; D unresolved. The CDR3 is 13 amino acids. Germline values: CDR1 MDHEN, CDR2 SYDVKM. Trimming left V 3 bases short and J 6 bases short, with 11 bases between.

V is TRBV4-1 and J is TRBJ2-7; D gene uncertain. This CDR3 region has 15 residues. CDR1 and CDR2 (germline): MGHRA, YSYEKL. Trimming took off 4 bases at V and 2 bases at J, with 15 bases between the two ends. The CDR3 is CASSPLRSSPYEQYF. The CDR3 DNA reads as TGCGCCAGCAGCCCCCTCCGTTCTTCCCCCTACGAGCAGTACTTC.

The chain couples TRBV6-5 to TRBJ1-1; perhaps TRBD1 as D (5 bases). V lost 0 bases to trimming and J lost 8 bases, with 10 bases between them. The CDR3 length is 13 residues. Germline lookup yields CDR1 MNHEY and CDR2 SVGAGI. CDR3 nucleotides: TGTGCCAGCAGTTACTCTCTCGGGGGAGAAGCTTTCTTT. Its protein is CASSYSLGGEAFF.

V gene TRBV5-4 combines with J gene TRBJ2-5; a weak D match, TRBD2 (5 bases). The CDR3 contains 12 residues. Germline V gene sequence: CDR1 SGHNT, CDR2 YYREEE (reference sequence). Trimming stripped 4 bases from V and 3 bases from J, with 7 bases between. The CDR3 coding sequence is TGTGCCAGCAGCGTACTAGAAGAGACCCAGTACTTC. Translating it yields CASSVLEETQYF.

The chain's CDR3 is CASGSSETQYF. In DNA form, the CDR3 reads TGCGCCAGCGGTAGTTCGGAGACCCAGTACTTC. The chain is built from TRBV10-1 and TRBJ2-5, with D unclear. V was cut by 8 bases and J by 5 bases, with 9 bases left in between. The CDR3 is 11 amino acids. In germline, CDR1 is WNHNN, CDR2 SYGVQD (reference sequence).

This rearrangement joins TRBV11-2 to TRBJ1-1; D unclear. This CDR3 is 12 amino acids long. The germline V gene has CDR1 SGHAT and CDR2 FQNNGV. V lost 5 bases, J lost 11 bases, and 15 bases lay in between. The CDR3 coding sequence is TGTGCCAGCAGCACAAGTCACCCCGGGGCTTTCTTT. Protein product: CASSTSHPGAFF. The whole variable domain, remainder taken from reference TRBV11-2 and TRBJ1-1, is EAGVAQSPRYKIIEKRQSVAFWCNPISGHATLYWYQQILGQGPKLLIQFQNNGVVDDSQLPKDRFSAERLKGVDSTLKIQPAKLEDSAVYLCASSTSHPGAFFGQGTRLTVV.

The chain has TRBV28 and TRBJ1-6, with D unclear. V lost 7 bases to trimming and J lost 10 bases, with 17 bases between them. Germline-derived CDR1 and CDR2 are MDHEN and SYDVKM. This CDR3 spans 14 amino acids. CDR3: CASNLVGFQSPLHF. The CDR3 DNA is TGTGCCAGCAACCTCGTCGGGTTTCAGTCACCCCTCCACTTT.

The genes are TRBV15 and TRBJ1-2, with D possibly TRBD1 on 6 matching bases. The CDR3 is made up of 15 amino acids. Germline V lookup: CDR1 LNHNV, CDR2 YYDKDF (reference sequence). V was trimmed by 0 bases and J by 5 bases, leaving 13 bases between them. The CDR3 reads CATSREVGASYGYTF. The CDR3 DNA is TGTGCCACCAGCAGAGAGGTGGGGGCCAGTTATGGCTACACCTTC.

The genes are TRBV5-1 and TRBJ2-1; no reliable D call. The CDR3 is 12 amino acids. V was clipped by 4 bases and J by 7 bases, with 9 bases between them. The germline CDR1 and CDR2 sequences are SGHRS and YFSETQ. The CDR3 here is CASSESHNEQFF. DNA of the CDR3: TGCGCCAGCAGCGAGTCCCATAATGAGCAGTTCTTC. The whole variable domain, filled in from reference TRBV5-1 and TRBJ2-1, reads KAGVTQTPRYLIKTRGQQVTLSCSPISGHRSVSWYQQTPGQGLQFLFEYFSETQRNKGNFPGRFSGRQFSNSRSEMNVSTLELGDSALYLCASSESHNEQFFGPGTRLTVL.

J is TRBJ2-7 and V is TRBV7-2, with 9 bases aligning to TRBD2. This CDR3 contains 14 residues. Germline CDR1 SGHTA, CDR2 FQGNSA. Losses at the gene ends were 1 base for V and 6 bases for J; bases not matched to a gene: 4. CDR3 residues: CASSLDAGGLEQYF. The DNA for the CDR3 is TGTGCCAGCAGCTTAGATGCGGGAGGGCTCGAGCAGTACTTC.

This sequence joins TRBV19 and TRBJ1-1; D is possibly TRBD1 (5 bases). V gave up 3 bases and J gave up 1 base, with 9 bases separating them. CDR1 is LNHDA, CDR2 SQIVND, per germline (reference sequence). This CDR3 has 14 residues. The CDR3 sequence: CASSIRGGNTEAFF. The CDR3 region has the DNA TGTGCCAGTAGTATTCGGGGGGGGAACACTGAAGCTTTCTTT.

The chain links TRBV11-2 to TRBJ1-3, with unresolved D. This CDR3 is 15 amino acids long. Germline V gene lookup returns CDR1 SGHAT and CDR2 FQNNGV. V lost 6 bases and J 4 bases, leaving 16 bases between the germline ends. Written as DNA, the CDR3 is TGTGCCAGCAGGACCGGCTGGGGAGACGGAAACACCATATATTTT. Amino acids: CASRTGWGDGNTIYF.

This clone was counted a few times. The rearrangement joins TRBV19 to TRBJ1-6, with TRBD1 identical over 9 bases. Germline V lookup: CDR1 LNHDA, CDR2 SQIVND (reference sequence). After removal of 4 bases from V and 7 bases from J, the junction contained 14 bases not matched to a gene. This CDR3 comprises 18 residues. This CDR3 is CASSNRPGTGGRNSPLHF. CDR3 coding DNA: TGTGCCAGTAGTAACCGACCCGGAACAGGGGGCAGGAATTCACCCCTCCACTTT.

The rearrangement joins TRBV18 to TRBJ2-5; D not certain. There are 12 residues in the CDR3. Trimming removed 3 bases at V and 1 base at J, with 3 bases between. Germline V lookup: CDR1 KGHSH, CDR2 LQKENI. CDR3 DNA sequence: TGTGCCAGCTCACCTATCCAAGAGACCCAGTACTTC. It encodes CASSPIQETQYF. Full variable domain (outside the CDR3, taken from reference TRBV18 and TRBJ2-5): NAGVMQNPRHLVRRRGQEARLRCSPMKGHSHVYWYRQLPEEGLKFMVYLQKENIIDESGMPKERFSAEFPKEGPSILRIQQVVRGDSAAYFCASSPIQETQYFGPGTRLLVL.

The CDR3 is CASTVAGVVSEQYF. The DNA of the CDR3 is TGTGCCAGCACTGTTGCGGGAGTAGTGAGCGAGCAGTACTTC. The chain links TRBV2 to TRBJ2-7, with TRBD2 matching over 7 bases. The CDR3 has 14 amino acids. Looked up from germline, CDR1 is SNHLY and CDR2 is FYNNEI. The J segment lost 6 bases and the V segment lost 7 bases, leaving 12 bases of the junction unmatched.

V gene TRBV7-6 combines with J gene TRBJ2-1; no definite D call. Germline V lookup: CDR1 SGHVS, CDR2 FNYEAQ. The CDR3 has 14 amino acids. Trimming took off 1 base at V and 9 bases at J, with 13 bases between the two ends. The CDR3 sequence: CASSLGVQSSEQFF. The CDR3 coding sequence is TGTGCCAGCAGCTTAGGTGTCCAGTCCAGTGAGCAGTTCTTC.

This chain uses TRBV30 with TRBJ1-4; 7 nucleotides agree with TRBD1. J lost 4 bases, V lost 3 bases, and 8 bases had no gene match. The CDR3 has 15 residues. Germline loops: CDR1 GTSNPN, CDR2 SVGIG (reference sequence). This chain's CDR3 is CAWSGGDSLNEKLFF. The CDR3 DNA sequence: TGTGCCTGGAGCGGCGGGGACAGCCTTAATGAAAAACTGTTTTTT.

For the CDR3, the DNA is TGTGCCAGCAGTAGGAATAGGCAGGGGGCTAGCAATCAGCCCCAGCATTTT. This translates into CASSRNRQGASNQPQHF. The gene calls are TRBV28 and TRBJ1-5, with 8 bases aligning to TRBD1. Germline CDR1 and CDR2: MDHEN and SYDVKM. The CDR3 is 17 residues long. After removal of 5 bases from V and 0 bases from J, the junction contained 9 bases not matched to a gene.